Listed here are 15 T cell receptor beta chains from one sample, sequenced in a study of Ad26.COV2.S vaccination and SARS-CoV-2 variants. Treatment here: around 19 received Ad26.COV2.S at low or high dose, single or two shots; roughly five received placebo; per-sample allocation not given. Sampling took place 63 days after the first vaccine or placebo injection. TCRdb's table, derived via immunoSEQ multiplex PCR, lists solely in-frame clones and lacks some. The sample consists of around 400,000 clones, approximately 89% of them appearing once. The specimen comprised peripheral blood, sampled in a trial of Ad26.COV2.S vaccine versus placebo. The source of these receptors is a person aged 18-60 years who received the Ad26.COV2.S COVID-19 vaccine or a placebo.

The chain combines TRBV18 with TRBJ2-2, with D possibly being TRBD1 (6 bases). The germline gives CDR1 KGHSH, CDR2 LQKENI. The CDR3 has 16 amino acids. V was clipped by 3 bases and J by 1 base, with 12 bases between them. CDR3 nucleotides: TGTGCCAGCTCACCGCTTAGGACAGAGAACACCGGGGAGCTGTTTTTT. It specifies CASSPLRTENTGELFF.

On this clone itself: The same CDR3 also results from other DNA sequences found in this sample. In nucleotides, the CDR3 is TGTGCCAGCAGAACCGGGAACACCGGGGAGCTGTTTTTT. Amino acids: CASRTGNTGELFF. The V and J genes are TRBV28 and TRBJ2-2; D not resolved. Looked up from germline, CDR1 is MDHEN and CDR2 is SYDVKM. This CDR3 comprises 13 residues. V gave up 6 bases and J gave up 1 base, with 6 bases separating them.

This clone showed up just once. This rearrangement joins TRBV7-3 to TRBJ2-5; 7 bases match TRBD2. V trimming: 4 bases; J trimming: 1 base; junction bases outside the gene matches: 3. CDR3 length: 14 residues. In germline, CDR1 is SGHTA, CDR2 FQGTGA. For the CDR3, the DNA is TGTGCCAGCAGCTCCGGACTAGTCCAAGAGACCCAGTACTTC. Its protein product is CASSSGLVQETQYF.

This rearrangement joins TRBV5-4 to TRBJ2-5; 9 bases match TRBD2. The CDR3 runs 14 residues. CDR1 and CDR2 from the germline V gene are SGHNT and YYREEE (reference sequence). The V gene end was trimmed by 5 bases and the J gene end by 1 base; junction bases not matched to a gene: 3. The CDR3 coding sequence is TGTGCCAGCAGGGGGCGGGAGGGCCAAGAGACCCAGTACTTC. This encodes CASRGREGQETQYF.

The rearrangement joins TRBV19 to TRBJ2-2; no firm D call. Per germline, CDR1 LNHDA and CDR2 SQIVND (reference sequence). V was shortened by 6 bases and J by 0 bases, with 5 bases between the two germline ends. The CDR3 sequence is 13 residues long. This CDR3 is CASRGSNTGELFF. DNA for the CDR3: TGTGCCAGTAGAGGATCGAACACCGGGGAGCTGTTTTTT.

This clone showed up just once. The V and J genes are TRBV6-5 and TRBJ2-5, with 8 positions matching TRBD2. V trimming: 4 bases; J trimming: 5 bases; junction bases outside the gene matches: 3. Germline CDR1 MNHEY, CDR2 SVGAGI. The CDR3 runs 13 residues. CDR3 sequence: CASSLAGTETQYF. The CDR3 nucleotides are TGTGCCAGCAGTTTAGCGGGAACGGAGACCCAGTACTTC.

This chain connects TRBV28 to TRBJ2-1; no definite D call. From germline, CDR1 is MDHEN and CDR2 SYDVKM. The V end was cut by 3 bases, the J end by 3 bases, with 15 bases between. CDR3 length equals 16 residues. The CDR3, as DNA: TGTGCCAGCAGTTTTGGCTCTCAAGAGGTCTACAATGAGCAGTTCTTC. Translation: CASSFGSQEVYNEQFF.

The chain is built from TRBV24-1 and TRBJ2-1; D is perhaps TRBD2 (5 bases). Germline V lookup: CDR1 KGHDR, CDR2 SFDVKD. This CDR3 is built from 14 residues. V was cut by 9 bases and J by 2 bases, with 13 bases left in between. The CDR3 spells CATARTGTYNEQFF. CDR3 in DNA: TGTGCCACCGCTCGAACCGGGACCTACAATGAGCAGTTCTTC.

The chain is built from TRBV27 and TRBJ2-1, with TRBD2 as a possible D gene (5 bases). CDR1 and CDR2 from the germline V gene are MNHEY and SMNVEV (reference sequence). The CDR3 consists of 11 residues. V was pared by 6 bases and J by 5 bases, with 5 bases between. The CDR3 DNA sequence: TGTGCCAGCAGGCGGGACAATGAGCAGTTCTTC. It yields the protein CASRRDNEQFF.

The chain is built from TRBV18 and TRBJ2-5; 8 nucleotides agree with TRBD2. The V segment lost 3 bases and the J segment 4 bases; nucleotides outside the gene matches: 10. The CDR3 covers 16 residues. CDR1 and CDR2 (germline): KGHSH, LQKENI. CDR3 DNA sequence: TGTGCCAGCTCACCTTTAGGAGCGGGAGTACGAGAGACCCAGTACTTC. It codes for CASSPLGAGVRETQYF.

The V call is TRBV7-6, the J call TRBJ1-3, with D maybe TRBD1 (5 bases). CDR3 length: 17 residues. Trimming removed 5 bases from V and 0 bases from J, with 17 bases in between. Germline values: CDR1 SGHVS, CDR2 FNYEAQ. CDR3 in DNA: TGTGCCAGCAGCCCACAGGCCCACAGATTCTCTGGAAACACCATATATTTT. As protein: CASSPQAHRFSGNTIYF.

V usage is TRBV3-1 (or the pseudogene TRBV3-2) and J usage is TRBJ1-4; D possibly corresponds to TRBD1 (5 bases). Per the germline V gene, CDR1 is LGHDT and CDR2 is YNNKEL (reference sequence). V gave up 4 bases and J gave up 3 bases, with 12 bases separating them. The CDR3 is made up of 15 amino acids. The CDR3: CASSLTGGPNEKLFF. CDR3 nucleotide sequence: TGTGCCAGCAGCCTTACGGGGGGTCCTAATGAAAAACTGTTTTTT.

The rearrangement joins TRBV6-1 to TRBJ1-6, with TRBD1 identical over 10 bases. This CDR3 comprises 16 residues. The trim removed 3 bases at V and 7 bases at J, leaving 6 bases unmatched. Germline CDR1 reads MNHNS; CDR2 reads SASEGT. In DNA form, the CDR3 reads TGTGCCAGCAGTGAGGAGGGACAGGGGAGGAATTCACCCCTCCACTTT. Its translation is CASSEEGQGRNSPLHF.

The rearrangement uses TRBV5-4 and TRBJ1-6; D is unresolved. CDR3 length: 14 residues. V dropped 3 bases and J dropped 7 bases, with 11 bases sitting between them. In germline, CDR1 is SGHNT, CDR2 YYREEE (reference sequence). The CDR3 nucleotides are TGTGCCAGCAGCTCCGGACGGGTGAATTCACCCCTCCACTTT. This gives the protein CASSSGRVNSPLHF.

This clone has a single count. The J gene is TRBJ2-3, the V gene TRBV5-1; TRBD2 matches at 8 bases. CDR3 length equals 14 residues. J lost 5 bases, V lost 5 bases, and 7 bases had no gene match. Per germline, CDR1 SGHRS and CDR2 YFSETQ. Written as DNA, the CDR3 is TGCGCCAGCAGGATCGCGGGAGGACGAGATACGCAGTATTTT. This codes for CASRIAGGRDTQYF.